The 17 T cell receptor beta chains below were found in one sample sequenced in a study of early stage breast cancer tumors. TCRdb keeps only in-frame clones here, not all; method: immunoSEQ multiplex PCR. This sample has over 40,000 clones, with over 75% found just once. The sequencing input was blood. The receptors shown here come from a person in their 40s with breast cancer.

The CDR3, as DNA: TGTGCCAGCAGCCGTAGCGGAGGGCAGTTCTTC. Protein sequence: CASSRSGGQFF. The rearrangement joins TRBV11-3 to TRBJ2-1; tentative D call: TRBD2 (6 bases). V was shortened by 5 bases and J by 12 bases, with 11 bases between the two germline ends. The CDR3 extends over 11 amino acids. Germline CDR1 is SGHNT and CDR2 is YENEEA.

This sequence joins TRBV23-1 and TRBJ2-1; 8 bases are shared with TRBD1. TRBV23-1 belongs to the ORF category, with a function that is uncertain. The CDR3 is 13 residues long. Trimming took 6 bases from V and 8 from J; bases not matched to a gene: 6. The CDR3 nucleotides read TGCGCCAGCAGGACAGGGGTCGGGGATGAGCAGTTCTTC. The encoded protein is CASRTGVGDEQFF.

V gene TRBV7-2 combines with J gene TRBJ2-7; D ambiguous. The CDR3 totals 15 residues. Germline CDR1 is SGHTA and CDR2 is FQGNSA. V shed 1 base and J shed 0 bases, with 10 bases lying between them. CDR3 sequence (DNA): TGTGCCAGCAGCTTAGACCGGTCCCTCTCCTACGAGCAGTACTTC. It encodes CASSLDRSLSYEQYF.

The rearrangement uses TRBV14 and TRBJ1-4, with D hard to call. Looked up from germline, CDR1 is SGHDN and CDR2 is FVKESK. This CDR3 is built from 11 residues. V was trimmed by 3 bases and J by 14 bases, leaving 10 bases between them. The CDR3 region is CASSHGPYLFF. CDR3 bases: TGTGCCAGCAGCCACGGTCCTTATCTGTTTTTT. Variable domain in full (rest from reference TRBV14 and TRBJ1-4): EAGVTQFPSHSVIEKGQTVTLRCDPISGHDNLYWYRRVMGKEIKFLLHFVKESKQDESGMPNNRFLAERTGGTYSTLKVQPAELEDSGVYFCASSHGPYLFFGSGTQLSVL.

The CDR3 DNA sequence: TGCGCCAGCAGCCTGCTAGCGGGATCGAGCTCCTACAATGAGCAGTTCTTC. Encoded protein: CASSLLAGSSSYNEQFF. V gene TRBV5-1 combines with J gene TRBJ2-1; the match to TRBD2 covers 9 bases. Germline V CDR1 and CDR2: SGHRS, YFSETQ. The CDR3 covers 17 residues. V lost 4 bases, J lost 0 bases, and 8 bases stayed unmatched.

This chain connects TRBV7-8 to TRBJ2-5; no reliable D call. Germline V CDR1 and CDR2: SGHVS, FQNEAQ. The CDR3 sequence is 14 residues long. V lost 6 bases and J 3 bases, leaving 14 bases between the germline ends. DNA of the CDR3: TGTGCCAGCAGTTTCAGAACTGGGGAAGAGACCCAGTACTTC. Residues: CASSFRTGEETQYF.

This clone was detected only a few times. This rearrangement joins TRBV7-2 to TRBJ2-1; tentative D call: TRBD2 (5 bases). V lost 7 bases, J lost 7 bases, and 23 bases lay in between. The CDR3 length is 16 residues. Germline lookup yields CDR1 SGHTA and CDR2 FQGNSA. CDR3 coding DNA: TGTGCCAGCAACAAGCAGACCGCTCAAACGGGAAATGAGCAGTTCTTC. This codes for CASNKQTAQTGNEQFF.

This rearrangement joins TRBV30 to TRBJ2-1, with unresolved D. Trimming stripped 3 bases from V and 4 bases from J, with 7 bases between. The CDR3 totals 12 residues. The germline V gene encodes CDR1 GTSNPN and CDR2 SVGIG (reference sequence). The CDR3 sequence is CAWSRLYNEQFF. DNA for the CDR3: TGTGCCTGGAGCCGCTTATACAATGAGCAGTTCTTC.

The chain joins TRBV27 to TRBJ1-1; 7 bases are shared with TRBD1. There are 16 residues in the CDR3. CDR1 MNHEY and CDR2 SMNVEV come from the germline V gene (reference sequence). Trimming cost V 6 bases and J 7 bases; bases outside gene matches: 17. The DNA for the CDR3 is TGTGCCAGCAGGCAGGGACAGCGGACACCAGCTGGTGAAGCTTTCTTT. Translating it yields CASRQGQRTPAGEAFF.

The chain links TRBV4-1 to TRBJ1-5, with TRBD1 matching over 7 bases. The germline CDR1 and CDR2 sequences are MGHRA and YSYEKL. Unmatched junction bases numbered 5, after V lost 0 bases and J lost 6 bases. The CDR3 totals 15 residues. The CDR3 bases are TGCGCCAGCAGCCAAGACAGGGGGTTGGGTCAGCCCCAGCATTTT. It translates to CASSQDRGLGQPQHF.

The chain employs TRBV27 and TRBJ2-5, with D uncertain. This CDR3 is built from 17 residues. V gave up 2 bases and J gave up 5 bases, with 21 bases separating them. The germline gives CDR1 MNHEY, CDR2 SMNVEV (reference sequence). The CDR3 reads CASSLSFVPTLRETQYF. CDR3 DNA: TGTGCCAGCAGTTTAAGTTTTGTCCCAACCCTCCGTGAGACCCAGTACTTC.

The rearrangement joins TRBV4-2 to TRBJ2-2; 12 nucleotides align to TRBD2. CDR1 is LGHNA and CDR2 is YNFKEQ in the germline V gene. The trim removed 2 bases at V and 2 bases at J, leaving 9 bases unmatched. This CDR3 has 19 residues. The CDR3 spells CASSQSFGLAGPNTGELFF. DNA for the CDR3: TGTGCCAGCAGCCAATCCTTCGGACTAGCGGGACCTAACACCGGGGAGCTGTTTTTT.

This chain uses TRBV10-1 with TRBJ2-3, with 8 bases aligning to TRBD1. J gave up 4 bases and V 6 bases, and 3 bases lay outside the gene matches. In germline, CDR1 is WNHNN, CDR2 SYGVQD (reference sequence). This CDR3 is 13 amino acids long. CDR3 sequence: CASSDRGPDTQYF. The CDR3 DNA reads as TGCGCCAGCAGCGACAGGGGACCAGATACGCAGTATTTT.

The rearrangement joins TRBV19 to TRBJ2-3; the match to TRBD1 covers 8 bases. Trimming cost V 3 bases and J 6 bases; bases outside gene matches: 8. This CDR3 has 15 residues. Germline assignment: CDR1 LNHDA and CDR2 SQIVND (reference sequence). The DNA for the CDR3 is TGTGCCAGTAGTATTTCAACCCAGGGGGCTGATACGCAGTATTTT. Translating gives CASSISTQGADTQYF.

The chain uses TRBV11-3 and TRBJ2-7, with 13 nucleotides matching TRBD2. The junction had 2 bases not matched to a gene; V was cut back by 5 bases and J by 1 base. The V gene's germline CDR1 is SGHNT and CDR2 YENEEA. This CDR3 contains 15 residues. The CDR3 protein is CASSQTSGGSYEQYF. The DNA of the CDR3 is TGTGCCAGCAGCCAGACTAGCGGGGGGTCCTACGAGCAGTACTTC.

The V and J genes are TRBV7-9 and TRBJ2-1; either TRBD1 or TRBD2 may supply D (5 bases each). This CDR3 is built from 14 residues. CDR1 and CDR2 (germline): SEHNR, FQNEAQ (reference sequence). With 3 bases removed from V and 6 bases from J, the gap between germline ends came to 12 bases. This chain's CDR3 is CASSFVRGGNEQFF. The CDR3 DNA sequence: TGTGCCAGCAGCTTTGTGAGGGGCGGCAATGAGCAGTTCTTC. Filled out from reference TRBV7-9 and TRBJ2-1, the complete variable domain reads DTGVSQNPRHKITKRGQNVTFRCDPISEHNRLYWYRQTLGQGPEFLTYFQNEAQLEKSRLLSDRFSAERPKGSFSTLEIQRTEQGDSAMYLCASSFVRGGNEQFFGPGTRLTVL.

The chain is built from TRBV19 and TRBJ1-2; D remains unclear. The CDR3 is 17 residues long. V shed 9 bases and J shed 0 bases, with 23 bases lying between them. Germline CDR1 LNHDA, CDR2 SQIVND (reference sequence). CDR3: CASGGGRSLLPNYGYTF. Here the CDR3 DNA reads TGTGCCAGCGGCGGAGGACGCTCGCTCCTACCTAACTATGGCTACACCTTC.